This is a list of T cell receptor beta chains from one sample in a study of blood T cell repertoires in COVID-19. Data came from immunoSEQ multiplex PCR; TCRdb stores just in-frame clones and leaves some out. The data contain 60,000 to 65,000 clones, about 75% of them singletons. The material sequenced was peripheral blood. These TCRs come from a woman aged 80 or over with acute or convalescent COVID-19. The CDR3 runs from the conserved cysteine through the conserved F or W.

V,length,CDR3
TRBV4-1,16,CASSQVPDSAGYGYTF
TRBV10-2,16,CASRPGGSLISYEQYF
TRBV28,16,CASSFPYRGPDTEAFF
TRBV3-1/TRBV3-2,13,CASSQDGDSEAFF
TRBV28,19,CASSSNFLQGKSSGNTIYF
TRBV6-5,14,CASSYDSRSIEQYF
TRBV6-6,15,CASSYSGQYADTQYF
TRBV28,13,CASIDTRDEGYTF
TRBV20-1,16,CSASELAGVSTDTQYF
TRBV7-8,17,CASSLAAQAGFTDTQYF
TRBV11-2,12,CASRSGIGTQYF
TRBV5-1,15,CASAKLGQRNEKLFF
TRBV28,15,CASSLGQLSTDTQYF
TRBV19,14,CASSDSGSDTKQYF
TRBV4-1,14,CASSLTGTGAEAFF
TRBV5-5,14,CASEGDGGANVLTF
TRBV28,15,CASSHGTGRTGELFF
TRBV19,15,CASSIAEFSNQPQHF
TRBV24-1,15,CATSLGGLTYNEQFF
TRBV28,15,CASSLPTGLNTEAFF
TRBV27,13,CASSPEGDQPQHF
TRBV5-4,16,CASSLGTSGSLYEQYF
TRBV2,15,CASSEALGSGNTIYF
TRBV18,16,CASSLLSDSLYNEQFF
TRBV7-8,16,CASSLVGRGRNEKLFF
TRBV19,13,CASSTPDRDVAFF
TRBV27,21,CASSLSRASGRGVRGRDTQYF
TRBV7-2,15,CASSLARGSLGGYTF
TRBV18,15,CASSPLGLAGNEQFF
TRBV13,13,CASSSGTISEQFF
TRBV4-2,16,CASSPASGTTNEKLFF
TRBV2,16,CASRTNTGGSGNTIYF
TRBV18,16,CASSPGTSGIIETQYF
TRBV30,15,CAWGKLAQSTDTQYF
TRBV19,12,CASSIEAAPYTF
TRBV28,11,CASISNYGYTF
TRBV2,13,CATEQGAGNTIYF
TRBV24-1,14,CATREAGGADTQYF
TRBV11-3,13,CASSAGTVYEQYF
TRBV27,16,CASSLIMGGPNEKLFF
TRBV3-1/TRBV3-2,19,CASSRRLRGRGSSYNEQFF
TRBV5-1,16,CASSLAVTAVVYEQYF